These T cell receptor beta chains were read from a single sample in a study of blood T cell repertoires in COVID-19. Assay used: immunoSEQ multiplex PCR; TCRdb lists only in-frame clones, some missing. The table has 270,000 or so clones, approximately 84% seen once; the top ten hold almost 1.5%. The sequenced material came from peripheral blood. The receptors originated from a human donor with COVID-19, enrolled during active disease. The donor label of this sample is uncertain. Each CDR3 is given with its conserved first and last residue. A D gene is named only where the DNA matches it firmly. Clone size is given for some rows only: seen once, a few or many times, or a class if the clone is expanded.

TRBV29-1	.	.	TRBJ2-3	TGCAGCGTCGGGGAATCAGATACGCAGTATTTT	CSVGESDTQYF
TRBV19	.	.	TRBJ2-5	TGTGCCAGTAGTAAAAGCGGACTGTACCAAGAGACCCAGTACTTC	CASSKSGLYQETQYF
TRBV7-6	TRBD2	.	TRBJ2-2	TGTGCCAGCAGCCCCCAAGCGGGAGGCGTCGCCGGGGAGCTGTTTTTT	CASSPQAGGVAGELFF
TRBV19	.	.	TRBJ1-1	TGTGCCAGTAAACGGATCACTCGCCGGGGCACTGAAGCTTTCTTT	CASKRITRRGTEAFF
TRBV7-2	.	.	TRBJ2-3	TGTGCCAGCAGCATTGGACAGAACACACGCGCTACGCAGTATTTT	CASSIGQNTRATQYF
TRBV9	.	.	TRBJ2-1	TGTGCCAGCAGCGTAGAGAGGTGGAGCGTCAATGAGCAGTTCTTC	CASSVERWSVNEQFF
TRBV30	.	.	TRBJ2-2	TGTGCCTGGAGTGTAAGGGTGGGGGGAGCGACGGCCGGGGAGCTGTTTTTT	CAWSVRVGGATAGELFF
TRBV15	TRBD2	.	TRBJ2-7	TGTGCCACCAGCAGAGATTCCGCGGGAGGGCGAGAGCAGTACTTC	CATSRDSAGGREQYF
TRBV7-4	.	.	TRBJ1-4	TGTGCCAGCAGCCGACGGGTTATACATAATGAAAAACTGTTTTTT	CASSRRVIHNEKLFF
TRBV9	TRBD2	.	TRBJ2-1	TGTGCCAGCAGCCCAAGACTAGCAGCTTACAATGAGCAGTTCTTC	CASSPRLAAYNEQFF
TRBV28	.	few	TRBJ1-3	TGTGCCAGCAGCGTTACGGGGGGCGGAAACACCATATATTTT	CASSVTGGGNTIYF
TRBV19	TRBD1	.	TRBJ1-6	TGTGCCAGTAGTATGCAGGACAGGGGGCCTCCTAATTCACCCCTCCACTTT	CASSMQDRGPPNSPLHF
TRBV7-2	.	.	TRBJ2-7	TGTGCCAGCAGCTATGGAGGGACCTACGAGCAGTACTTC	CASSYGGTYEQYF
TRBV9	TRBD2	.	TRBJ2-1	TGTGCCAGCAGCGCGCCCCTAGCGGGCTCCACGGGCGAGCAGTTCTTC	CASSAPLAGSTGEQFF
TRBV5-1	.	.	TRBJ1-2	TGCGCCAGCAGCCGGGCGGAGGTCCCTTACGGCTACACCTTC	CASSRAEVPYGYTF
TRBV6-1	.	.	TRBJ1-2	TGTGCCAGCAGTGAAACTAGGGCGCCTTGGGGCTACACCTTC	CASSETRAPWGYTF
TRBV5-1	TRBD1	.	TRBJ1-1	TGCGCCAGCAGCTCTTCCGGGACAGCGAACACTGAAGCTTTCTTT	CASSSSGTANTEAFF
TRBV14	.	.	TRBJ2-2	TGTGCCAGCAGCCAAGATTTGCGGTCCACCGGGGAGCTGTTTTTT	CASSQDLRSTGELFF
TRBV7-7	.	.	TRBJ2-5	TGTGCTAGCAGCTTAGTCTACGGCAGGCAAGAGACCCAGTACTTC	CASSLVYGRQETQYF
TRBV11-2	.	.	TRBJ2-7	TGTGCCAGCAGCTTAGCCGGGGACGAGCAGTACTTC	CASSLAGDEQYF
TRBV4-2	.	.	TRBJ1-4	TGTGCCAGCAGCCAGGCACAGGGTGGTAATGAAAAACTGTTTTTT	CASSQAQGGNEKLFF
TRBV9	.	.	TRBJ2-7	TGTGCCAGCAGCGTAACTGAGAACGAGCAGTACTTC	CASSVTENEQYF
TRBV6-6	TRBD1	.	TRBJ1-1	TGTGCCAGCAGCACCGGACAGGCTGAAGCTTTCTTT	CASSTGQAEAFF
TRBV6-5	.	.	TRBJ1-1	TGTGCCAGCAGTCTTGAGGGCTCGAACACTGAAGCTTTCTTT	CASSLEGSNTEAFF
TRBV7-3	.	.	TRBJ1-4	TGTGCCAGCAGCATAACTTCGGGGGATGAAAAACTGTTTTTT	CASSITSGDEKLFF
TRBV5-6	TRBD1	.	TRBJ1-2	TGTGCCAGCAGCCGGACAGGGGTCGGCTACACCTTC	CASSRTGVGYTF
TRBV7-2	TRBD1	.	TRBJ2-2	TGTGCCAGCAGCTCAGGGGGAGTGGGGTCCTCGACCGGGGAGCTGTTTTTT	CASSSGGVGSSTGELFF
TRBV7-8	.	.	TRBJ2-7	TGTGCCAGCAGCTTAGACAGCTCTGGGGTCGGGGGCTACGAGCAGTACTTC	CASSLDSSGVGGYEQYF
TRBV7-2	.	few	TRBJ1-1	TGTGCCAGCAGCTACGGGAGGAACACTGAAGCTTTCTTT	CASSYGRNTEAFF
TRBV7-3	.	.	TRBJ2-2	TGTGCCAGCAGCTTAGACCTGGCGGCCGGGGAGCTGTTTTTT	CASSLDLAAGELFF
TRBV15	TRBD1	.	TRBJ2-3	TGTGCCACCAGCAGAGGGACAGGGGTCGGCACAGATACGCAGTATTTT	CATSRGTGVGTDTQYF
TRBV4-3	.	few	TRBJ2-5	TGCGCCAGCAGCCAAGATTTTATGGAGACCCAGTACTTC	CASSQDFMETQYF
TRBV3-1/TRBV3-2	TRBD1	.	TRBJ2-7	TGTGCCAGCAGTCAGAGGGTCGGGACAGGGTTCGACGAGCAGTACTTC	CASSQRVGTGFDEQYF
TRBV30	.	.	TRBJ2-2	TGTGCCTGGAGCCCAATTCCCGGGGAGCTGTTTTTT	CAWSPIPGELFF
TRBV28	TRBD1	.	TRBJ1-2	TGTGCCAGCAGTCTAGGACAGGGGGCGCGGGATGGCTACACCTTC	CASSLGQGARDGYTF
TRBV15	.	.	TRBJ2-3	TGTGCCACCAGCAGAGTAGGACCCCCGCAGGGTACGCAGTATTTT	CATSRVGPPQGTQYF
TRBV28	TRBD1	few	TRBJ2-7	TGTGCCAGCAGTTCCTCGGACAGGGGCCACGAGCAGTACTTC	CASSSSDRGHEQYF
TRBV27	TRBD1	.	TRBJ2-2	TGTGCCAGCAGTTTCGGGGGAAGACAGGGGAAGACCACCGGGGAGCTGTTTTTT	CASSFGGRQGKTTGELFF
TRBV28	.	.	TRBJ2-1	TGTGCCAGCAGGACAACCCCCTTCAATGAGCAGTTCTTC	CASRTTPFNEQFF
TRBV27	.	.	TRBJ2-7	TGTGCCAGCAGCCGGACAGACCCTTCCTACGAGCAGTACTTC	CASSRTDPSYEQYF
TRBV19	.	.	TRBJ2-2	TGTGCCAGTAGTATGTCGCAGGGAAGTACCGGGGAGCTGTTTTTT	CASSMSQGSTGELFF
TRBV5-1	TRBD2	.	TRBJ2-2	TGCGCCAGCAGCTTGGAGGGACTAGCGGGAGTTGGGGAGCTGTTTTTT	CASSLEGLAGVGELFF
TRBV14	.	.	TRBJ2-1	TGTGCCAGCAGCCCGGGACAGTTAGCTAGCGCCACCTACAATGAGCAGTTCTTC	CASSPGQLASATYNEQFF
TRBV3-1/TRBV3-2	.	.	TRBJ2-5	TGTGCCAGCAGCCAAGAGGTCCGGGGAGAGACCCAGTACTTC	CASSQEVRGETQYF
TRBV30	TRBD1	.	TRBJ1-5	TGTGCCTGGAGTGAAAGGACAGGGGGACTCAATCAGCCCCAGCATTTT	CAWSERTGGLNQPQHF
TRBV5-1	.	.	TRBJ1-5	TGCGCCAGCAGCTTGGGTGGGGAGACCAATCAGCCCCAGCATTTT	CASSLGGETNQPQHF
TRBV29-1	.	.	TRBJ1-5	TGCAGCGTTATCTCAGGGTTCAATCAGCCCCAGCATTTT	CSVISGFNQPQHF
TRBV7-9	.	.	TRBJ1-2	TGTGCCAGCAGCTCCAGAGAGAGCAGGGTTAACTATGGCTACACCTTC	CASSSRESRVNYGYTF
TRBV15	.	.	TRBJ2-7	TGTGCCACCAGCAGAGATTTGGACTCGGACTACGAGCAGTACTTC	CATSRDLDSDYEQYF
TRBV30	TRBD1	once	TRBJ2-1	TGTGCCTGGAGTCCCTACAGGGGGTACAATGAGCAGTTCTTC	CAWSPYRGYNEQFF